The 20 T cell receptor beta chains in this list originate from one sample, sequenced in a study of CD8 T cells in ankylosing spondylitis (dated by TCRdb to 2017 to 2019). The library was obtained by 5' RACE. Sequencing relied on an Illumina HiSeq 2500. Clones were called with MiXCR by TCRdb after fastp trimmed the public reads at Q25, and only in-frame beta chains were retained. Each CDR3 protein gets just one entry, which takes the most common genes and DNA from the rows behind it. In all, the sample holds around 220,000 distinct CDR3 sequences, and about 10% of those were seen once. The ten largest clones represent 20% to 25% of the sample. Specimen: blood, either unsorted or a sorted T cell fraction (not recorded which). The receptors stem from a male donor with ankylosing spondylitis or in good health (not recorded which).

The V and J genes are TRBV5-1 and TRBJ2-5; D is ambiguous. Per germline, CDR1 SGHRS and CDR2 YFSETQ. Between the trimmed V and J ends, which lost 0 bases and 3 bases, there was a span of 18 bases. The CDR3 extends over 17 amino acids. Here the CDR3 reads CASSLAENLLEEETQYF. CDR3 sequence (DNA): TGCGCCAGCAGCTTGGCCGAGAATCTGTTAGAAGAAGAGACCCAGTACTTC.

The sample holds many counts of this clonotype. The chain carries TRBV5-1 and TRBJ2-3; TRBD2 agrees at 7 bases. The CDR3 is 15 residues long. CDR1 and CDR2 from the germline V gene are SGHRS and YFSETQ. The trim removed 2 bases at V and 2 bases at J, leaving 5 bases unmatched. The CDR3 spells CASSLIAGATDTQYF. The CDR3 region has the DNA TGCGCCAGCAGCTTAATAGCGGGCGCCACAGATACGCAGTATTTT.

Concerning this clonotype: A much larger clone differs by one base, so this may be a read error. V usage is TRBV5-1 and J usage is TRBJ2-3, with 7 bases matching TRBD1. The DNA end is a closer match to TRBJ1-5, so the J assignment may be wrong. The CDR3 has 13 amino acids. Germline V gene lookup returns CDR1 SGHRS and CDR2 YFSETQ. CDR3 amino acids: CASSLAGRGTQHF. Here the CDR3 DNA reads TGCGCCAGCAGCTTGGCAGGCAGGGGGACGCAGCATTTT.

In this sample, this clonotype turned up many times. J is TRBJ2-3 and V is TRBV12-3 or TRBV12-4; 8 bases match TRBD2. The V and J ends lost 6 bases and 4 bases, in that order; junction bases with no gene match: 9. The CDR3 covers 15 residues. The CDR3, as DNA: TGTGCCAGCAGCCAGCCGGGGGGGTTGGCAGATACGCAGTATTTT. This codes for CASSQPGGLADTQYF.

This clonotype was picked up many times. Here the CDR3 DNA reads TGCAGTGCGACACAGAGCACAGATACGCAGTATTTT. Translation gives CSATQSTDTQYF. The chain uses TRBV20-1 and TRBJ2-3; D remains unclear. The CDR3 has 12 residues. CDR1 and CDR2 (germline): DFQATT, SNEGSKA (reference sequence). The germline V and J ends were trimmed by 6 bases and 0 bases, with 7 bases remaining between them.

In its sample, this clonotype was seen many times. The J gene is TRBJ2-1, the V gene TRBV25-1; 8 bases match TRBD2. The CDR3 has 14 residues. V was clipped by 7 bases and J by 4 bases; unmatched bases: 6. CDR1 is MGHDK, CDR2 SYGVNS, per germline. The CDR3 loop reads CASNPAGAYNEQFF. The CDR3 DNA is TGTGCCAGCAACCCAGCGGGGGCGTACAATGAGCAGTTCTTC. The full variable domain, rest sourced from reference TRBV25-1 and TRBJ2-1, is EADIYQTPRYLVIGTGKKITLECSQTMGHDKMYWYQQDPGMELHLIHYSYGVNSTEKGDLSSESTVSRIRTEHFPLTLESARPSHTSQYLCASNPAGAYNEQFFGPGTRLTVL.

Note on this clonotype: The junction and the germline gene differ at one end; a read error may be behind it. The chain is built from TRBV20-1 and TRBJ2-4; no clear D gene. Per the germline V gene, CDR1 is DFQATT and CDR2 is SNEGSKA (reference sequence). This CDR3 spans 17 amino acids. CDR3: CCARLPDPSLRENIQYF. CDR3 in DNA: TGCTGTGCTAGACTCCCGGACCCCTCCCTGCGTGAAAACATTCAGTACTTC.

V usage is TRBV5-1 and J usage is TRBJ1-4; 7 bases line up with TRBD1. Germline-derived CDR1 and CDR2 are SGHRS and YFSETQ. CDR3 size: 14 residues. V gave up 2 bases and J gave up 8 bases; unmatched junction bases: 6. For the CDR3, the DNA is TGCGCCAGCAGCTTCCAGGGGGTCGACGAAAAACTGTTTTTT. Translated: CASSFQGVDEKLFF.

There are many counts of this clonotype. The chain has TRBV5-1 and TRBJ2-7, with 8 bases lining up with TRBD1. CDR3 size: 13 residues. Germline V lookup: CDR1 SGHRS, CDR2 YFSETQ. J gave up 5 bases and V 5 bases, and 6 bases lay outside the gene matches. The CDR3 DNA is TGCGCCAGCAGGGAGCAGGGGGCTCACGAGCAGTACTTC. It translates to CASREQGAHEQYF.

This clonotype was counted many times. The chain recombines TRBV7-2 with TRBJ2-2; D remains unclear. Germline values: CDR1 SGHTA, CDR2 FQGNSA. The CDR3 length is 16 residues. Trimming stripped 2 bases from V and 0 bases from J, with 10 bases between. The CDR3: CASSLYAAANTGELFF. CDR3 sequence (DNA): TGTGCCAGCAGCTTATATGCGGCCGCGAACACCGGGGAGCTGTTTTTT. The full variable domain, in which reference TRBV7-2 and TRBJ2-2 provide the parts outside the CDR3, is GAGVSQSPSNKVTEKGKDVELRCDPISGHTALYWYRQSLGQGLEFLIYFQGNSAPDKSGLPSDRFSAERTGGSVSTLTIQRTQQEDSAVYLCASSLYAAANTGELFFGEGSRLTVL.

This clonotype was picked up many times. The V and J genes are TRBV6-1 and TRBJ2-1; D is ambiguous. The germline V and J ends were trimmed by 1 base and 15 bases, with 13 bases remaining between them. CDR3 length: 12 amino acids. Germline lookup yields CDR1 MNHNS and CDR2 SASEGT. The CDR3: CASSEVPQPGFF. CDR3 nucleotides: TGTGCCAGCAGTGAAGTCCCCCAGCCGGGGTTCTTC.

This clonotype showed up many times. V gene TRBV20-1 combines with J gene TRBJ2-1; maybe TRBD2 (6 bases). The V gene lost 6 bases and the J gene lost 7 bases, with 19 bases spanning the gap. Germline CDR1 and CDR2: DFQATT and SNEGSKA (reference sequence). CDR3 length: 14 amino acids. CDR3 sequence (DNA): TGCAGTGCCGGGGCGGGCGGGGCTAGGAATGAGCAGTTCTTC. Translating it yields CSAGAGGARNEQFF.

This clonotype was recorded a few times. Possible read error: a much larger clone is one base away. The chain joins TRBV5-1 to TRBJ2-5; TRBD2 is a possible D gene (5 bases). The CDR3 is 14 residues long. V was trimmed by 0 bases and J by 2 bases, leaving 8 bases between them. Per the germline V gene, CDR1 is SGHRS and CDR2 is YFSETQ. CDR3 loop: CASSLVTGQETQYF. The DNA of the CDR3 is TGCGCCAGCAGCTTGGTAACGGGACAAGAGACCCAGTACTTC.

The chain uses TRBV7-2 and TRBJ2-5; D is uncertain. Germline values: CDR1 SGHTA, CDR2 FQGNSA. The V end was cut by 3 bases, the J end by 7 bases, with 12 bases between. The CDR3 has 13 amino acids. This chain's CDR3 is CASSFGTEGTQYF. The CDR3 bases are TGTGCCAGCAGCTTCGGAACTGAAGGGACCCAGTACTTC.

The chain is built from TRBV6-1 and TRBJ1-4; no clear D. The V gene's germline CDR1 is MNHNS and CDR2 SASEGT. This CDR3 has 11 residues. Trimming took 6 bases from V and 8 from J, leaving 7 bases between them. CDR3 coding DNA: TGTGCCAGCAGCGAAATCGAAAAACTGTTTTTT. Residues: CASSEIEKLFF.

This clonotype was observed at least ten times. This chain links TRBV5-1 with TRBJ1-1; TRBD1 matches at 8 bases. The CDR3 loop spans 15 amino acids. CDR1 and CDR2 (germline): SGHRS, YFSETQ. With 0 bases clipped from V and 7 bases from J, the junction kept 8 bases outside the gene matches. CDR3 bases: TGCGCCAGCAGCTTGGGCAGGGGGCTTGACAATGAAGCTTTCTTT. Translating it yields CASSLGRGLDNEAFF. The full variable domain, completed using reference TRBV5-1 and TRBJ1-1, is KAGVTQTPRYLIKTRGQQVTLSCSPISGHRSVSWYQQTPGQGLQFLFEYFSETQRNKGNFPGRFSGRQFSNSRSEMNVSTLELGDSALYLCASSLGRGLDNEAFFGQGTRLTVV.

This clonotype was recorded many times. The CDR3 DNA sequence: TGTGCCAGCAGCCAAGAGGGGAGGACAGTTTCCTACGAGCAGTACTTC. It is translated as CASSQEGRTVSYEQYF. The chain uses TRBV14 and TRBJ2-7, with D possibly called TRBD1 or TRBD2 (6 bases each). The V gene lost 0 bases and the J gene lost 1 base, with 13 bases spanning the gap. There are 16 residues in the CDR3. The germline CDR1 and CDR2 sequences are SGHDN and FVKESK.

The CDR3 is CASSAEEAGGFTGELFF. CDR3 DNA sequence: TGTGCCAGCAGTGCAGAGGAAGCGGGGGGATTCACCGGGGAGCTGTTTTTT. The chain recombines TRBV28 with TRBJ2-2; 9 bases line up with TRBD2. The germline V gene encodes CDR1 MDHEN and CDR2 SYDVKM. Trimming removed 5 bases from V and 4 bases from J; junction bases left unmatched: 11. CDR3 size: 17 residues.

There are many counts of this clonotype. CDR3 in DNA: TGTGCCAGCAGCTTGGGACAGGGGCGAAACACCATATATTTT. Translation: CASSLGQGRNTIYF. The chain is built from TRBV7-2 and TRBJ1-3; 10 bases agree with TRBD1. The CDR3 spans 14 residues. After removal of 3 bases from V and 5 bases from J, the junction contained 1 base not matched to a gene. Germline-derived CDR1 and CDR2 are SGHTA and FQGNSA.

This clonotype was counted many times. The chain combines TRBV28 with TRBJ1-2; 7 bases match TRBD1. The CDR3 runs to 13 residues. J was trimmed by 5 bases and V by 7 bases; bases with no gene match: 7. Germline CDR1 reads MDHEN; CDR2 reads SYDVKM. The CDR3 loop reads CASTLTGPYGYTF. CDR3 nucleotide sequence: TGTGCCAGCACTTTGACAGGGCCGTATGGCTACACCTTC.